One and the same sample provided the 30 T cell receptor beta chains below, sequenced in a study of T cell responses to AZD1222 COVID-19 vaccine. The data were produced by immunoSEQ multiplex PCR, yet TCRdb's version contains in-frame clones alone and is incomplete. The repertoire holds roughly 100,000 clones, with 70% to 85% as singletons. This sample comprised peripheral blood, obtained 28 days after the second AZD1222 dose. The receptors here all came from an adult who received the AZD1222 COVID-19 vaccine.

The chain recombines TRBV7-9 with TRBJ2-1; D unresolved. In germline, CDR1 is SEHNR, CDR2 FQNEAQ (reference sequence). V lost 1 base to trimming and J lost 6 bases, with 10 bases between them. CDR3 length equals 14 residues. CDR3 amino acids: CASSLVGGTNEQFF. The DNA for the CDR3 is TGTGCCAGCAGCTTAGTTGGCGGAACCAATGAGCAGTTCTTC. Full variable domain (rest looked up from reference TRBV7-9 and TRBJ2-1): DTGVSQNPRHKITKRGQNVTFRCDPISEHNRLYWYRQTLGQGPEFLTYFQNEAQLEKSRLLSDRFSAERPKGSFSTLEIQRTEQGDSAMYLCASSLVGGTNEQFFGPGTRLTVL.

The chain couples TRBV5-1 to TRBJ2-7; 8 bases agree with TRBD1. The CDR3 has 14 amino acids. The trim removed 1 base at V and 7 bases at J, leaving 7 bases unmatched. Germline V CDR1 and CDR2: SGHRS, YFSETQ. CDR3 residues: CASSLQGAREEQYF. In DNA, the CDR3 is TGCGCCAGCAGCTTGCAGGGGGCCAGAGAGGAGCAGTACTTC.

The V and J genes are TRBV3-1 (or the pseudogene TRBV3-2) and TRBJ2-7; 9 nucleotides align to TRBD1. Germline assignment: CDR1 LGHDT and CDR2 YNNKEL (reference sequence). V shed 4 bases and J 2 bases; nucleotides not matched to a gene: 12. There are 17 residues in the CDR3. The CDR3 DNA sequence: TGTGCCAGCAGCCCCCTTTCCGGGACAGGGACTCCCTACGAGCAGTACTTC. This encodes CASSPLSGTGTPYEQYF.

This chain uses TRBV7-2 with TRBJ1-5, with 9 bases lining up with TRBD1. The CDR3 is made up of 14 amino acids. Per the germline V gene, CDR1 is SGHTA and CDR2 is FQGNSA. Trimming cost V 4 bases and J 7 bases; bases outside gene matches: 5. This CDR3 is CASSSRQGGQPQHF. The DNA of the CDR3 is TGTGCCAGCAGCTCCCGACAGGGGGGCCAGCCCCAGCATTTT.

This clone was observed a handful of times. This chain uses TRBV5-1 with TRBJ2-1, with TRBD1 identical over 11 bases. The germline gives CDR1 SGHRS, CDR2 YFSETQ. The CDR3 loop spans 15 amino acids. With 4 bases clipped from V and 7 bases from J, the junction kept 7 bases outside the gene matches. CDR3 sequence: CASSPPGQGENEQFF. The CDR3 nucleotides are TGCGCCAGCAGCCCGCCGGGACAGGGGGAGAATGAGCAGTTCTTC. Using reference TRBV5-1 and TRBJ2-1 for the parts outside the CDR3, the full variable domain is KAGVTQTPRYLIKTRGQQVTLSCSPISGHRSVSWYQQTPGQGLQFLFEYFSETQRNKGNFPGRFSGRQFSNSRSEMNVSTLELGDSALYLCASSPPGQGENEQFFGPGTRLTVL.

CDR3 nucleotides: TGCGCCAGCAGCTCGGGGGGACAGGGATCCTACGAGCAGTACTTC. Encoded protein: CASSSGGQGSYEQYF. The chain combines TRBV5-1 with TRBJ2-7; 9 nucleotides match TRBD1. The CDR3 loop spans 15 amino acids. Per the germline V gene, CDR1 is SGHRS and CDR2 is YFSETQ. Germline trimming cut 3 bases from V and 1 base from J; bases unmatched to any gene: 5.

The rearrangement uses TRBV2 and TRBJ2-3; TRBD2 aligns across 7 bases. Trimming at V came to 4 bases and at J to 0 bases, leaving 4 bases not matched to a gene. CDR3 length equals 15 residues. Germline CDR1 and CDR2: SNHLY and FYNNEI. DNA of the CDR3: TGTGCCAGCAGTGCTCTAGCGGCTAGCACAGATACGCAGTATTTT. It specifies CASSALAASTDTQYF.

The chain uses TRBV5-6 and TRBJ1-3; D remains ambiguous. V was trimmed by 0 bases and J by 4 bases, leaving 11 bases between them. Germline V gives CDR1 SGHDT, CDR2 YYEEEE. This CDR3 region has 15 residues. CDR3 nucleotides: TGTGCCAGCAGCTTGGGGCCCTTGATGGGAAACACCATATATTTT. Encoded protein: CASSLGPLMGNTIYF.

The chain recombines TRBV3-1 (or the pseudogene TRBV3-2) with TRBJ2-3, with D perhaps matching TRBD2 (5 bases). From germline, CDR1 is LGHDT and CDR2 YNNKEL (reference sequence). Trimming stripped 6 bases from V and 4 bases from J, with 11 bases between. The CDR3 has 13 residues. The CDR3 DNA sequence: TGTGCCAGCAGACCTACTAGTTCAGATACGCAGTATTTT. This encodes CASRPTSSDTQYF.

This clone was recorded only once. The gene calls are TRBV6-2 or TRBV6-3 and TRBJ2-7; D may be TRBD1 (5 bases). This CDR3 comprises 17 residues. Trimming cost V 3 bases and J 2 bases, with 20 bases left between them. Looked up from germline, CDR1 is MNHEY and CDR2 is SVGEGT. As DNA, the CDR3 is TGTGCCAGCAGTTATCCCCCCTATCCGACAGAGGCCTACGAGCAGTACTTC. Protein: CASSYPPYPTEAYEQYF.

This chain connects TRBV18 to TRBJ2-3; 7 bases align to TRBD1. V shed 6 bases and J 0 bases; nucleotides not matched to a gene: 15. The CDR3 runs 18 residues. CDR1 is KGHSH and CDR2 is LQKENI in the germline V gene. This CDR3 reads CASSRALPWDRSTDTQYF. The CDR3 nucleotides are TGTGCCAGCTCTCGCGCACTCCCTTGGGACAGAAGCACAGATACGCAGTATTTT.

The V and J genes are TRBV30 and TRBJ2-1, with D possibly TRBD1 on 6 matching bases. Germline-derived CDR1 and CDR2 are GTSNPN and SVGIG (reference sequence). Trimming stripped 5 bases from V and 8 bases from J, with 7 bases between. CDR3 length: 10 residues. CDR3 sequence: CAWGGHEQFF. The CDR3 bases are TGTGCCTGGGGGGGCCATGAGCAGTTCTTC.

The chain recombines TRBV6-4 with TRBJ1-1; possible D gene TRBD1, 5 bases. Trimming stripped 4 bases from V and 5 bases from J, with 11 bases between. There are 13 residues in the CDR3. CDR1 is MRHNA, CDR2 SNTAGT, per germline. The CDR3 sequence is CASSGQPGTEAFF. The CDR3 bases are TGTGCCAGCAGTGGCCAGCCAGGGACTGAAGCTTTCTTT.

J is TRBJ2-1 and V is TRBV10-3; 12 bases line up with TRBD2. Germline V CDR1 and CDR2: ENHRY, SYGVKD. V trimming: 6 bases; J trimming: 1 base; junction bases outside the gene matches: 10. The CDR3 is 18 amino acids. The CDR3 coding sequence is TGTGCCATCAGGGACTCGACTAGCGGGAGTACGTCCTACAATGAGCAGTTCTTC. It encodes CAIRDSTSGSTSYNEQFF.

The J gene is TRBJ1-1, the V gene TRBV19; D remains unclear. This CDR3 is built from 13 residues. Trimming cost V 3 bases and J 12 bases, with 17 bases left between them. Germline V CDR1 and CDR2: LNHDA, SQIVND (reference sequence). Here the CDR3 reads CASSIGEADIPFF. For the CDR3, the DNA is TGTGCCAGTAGTATTGGGGAGGCTGACATTCCTTTCTTT.

The chain is built from TRBV18 and TRBJ2-2, with 10 bases aligning to TRBD2. Germline CDR1 reads KGHSH; CDR2 reads LQKENI. V lost 9 bases to trimming and J lost 5 bases; unmatched junction nucleotides: 9. CDR3 size: 15 residues. CDR3 region: CASTPSGRRTGELFF. CDR3 DNA: TGTGCCAGTACTCCTAGCGGGAGAAGGACCGGGGAGCTGTTTTTT.

This chain joins TRBV25-1 and TRBJ2-7; TRBD2 aligns across 8 bases. In germline, CDR1 is MGHDK, CDR2 SYGVNS. The CDR3 is made up of 14 amino acids. With V trimmed by 6 bases and J by 3 bases, 7 bases remained unmatched. The CDR3 nucleotides are TGTGCCAGCAGCAGGACTAGCCTACACTACGAGCAGTACTTC. This sequence encodes CASSRTSLHYEQYF.

The chain employs TRBV7-8 and TRBJ2-1; possible D gene TRBD2, 6 bases. CDR1 SGHVS and CDR2 FQNEAQ come from the germline V gene. The CDR3 runs to 16 residues. V was shortened by 1 base and J by 1 base, with 11 bases between the two germline ends. The CDR3 loop reads CASSLDLAFSYNEQFF. DNA for the CDR3: TGTGCCAGCAGCTTAGACCTAGCGTTTTCCTACAATGAGCAGTTCTTC.

This sequence joins TRBV10-3 and TRBJ2-7; D is perhaps TRBD1 (6 bases). In germline, CDR1 is ENHRY, CDR2 SYGVKD. V lost 6 bases, J lost 3 bases, and 12 bases lay in between. The CDR3 consists of 13 residues. The CDR3 spells CAIRRTDFYEQYF. The DNA of the CDR3 is TGTGCCATCAGAAGGACAGACTTCTACGAGCAGTACTTC.

The CDR3: CASSRTRGRRTDTQYF. DNA of the CDR3: TGTGCCAGCAGCCGAACAAGGGGGCGTCGCACAGATACGCAGTATTTT. This chain links TRBV13 with TRBJ2-3; 7 nucleotides align to TRBD1. CDR1 and CDR2 (germline): PRHDT, FYEKMQ (reference sequence). CDR3 length equals 16 residues. The V and J ends lost 5 bases and 1 base, in that order; junction bases with no gene match: 9.

This chain joins TRBV18 and TRBJ1-1; no clear D gene. V was pared by 2 bases and J by 0 bases, with 7 bases between. This CDR3 contains 14 residues. Germline values: CDR1 KGHSH, CDR2 LQKENI. This chain's CDR3 is CASSPTLMNTEAFF. DNA of the CDR3: TGTGCCAGCTCACCAACGCTGATGAACACTGAAGCTTTCTTT.

The V and J genes are TRBV2 and TRBJ1-1; 7 bases align to TRBD1. There are 13 residues in the CDR3. Trimming at V came to 6 bases and at J to 4 bases, leaving 5 bases not matched to a gene. Germline CDR1 is SNHLY and CDR2 is FYNNEI. CDR3 bases: TGTGCCAGCAGGGAAACAGGGGCCACTGAAGCTTTCTTT. This encodes CASRETGATEAFF.

The V call is TRBV29-1, the J call TRBJ2-1, with D perhaps being TRBD1 or TRBD2 (5 bases each). This CDR3 has 12 amino acids. V dropped 8 bases and J dropped 4 bases, with 12 bases sitting between them. Germline CDR1 is SQVTM and CDR2 is ANQGSEA. DNA for the CDR3: TGCAGCATAGAGGGGAGATACAATGAGCAGTTCTTC. This translates into CSIEGRYNEQFF.

V is TRBV10-3 and J is TRBJ1-5, with 9 bases matching TRBD1. Losses at the gene ends were 2 bases for V and 3 bases for J; bases not matched to a gene: 5. Germline V lookup: CDR1 ENHRY, CDR2 SYGVKD. The CDR3 is made up of 16 amino acids. CDR3 in DNA: TGTGCCATCAGTGAGACGAAACAGGGGGCCAATCAGCCCCAGCATTTT. Protein product: CAISETKQGANQPQHF.

This clone was seen a single time. CDR3 in amino acids: CASSQVQGYEQYF. The CDR3 DNA sequence: TGCGCCAGCAGCCAAGTGCAAGGATACGAGCAGTACTTC. The genes are TRBV4-1 and TRBJ2-7; D gene unclear. V shed 1 base and J shed 4 bases, with 8 bases lying between them. CDR3 length: 13 residues. Looked up from germline, CDR1 is MGHRA and CDR2 is YSYEKL.

The V gene is TRBV18, the J gene TRBJ2-2; a possible D gene is TRBD2 (5 bases). Trimming removed 9 bases at V and 4 bases at J, with 15 bases between. Germline V gene sequence: CDR1 KGHSH, CDR2 LQKENI. CDR3 size: 14 residues. The CDR3 loop is CASNLYGVTGELFF. As DNA, the CDR3 is TGTGCCAGTAACCTTTACGGGGTCACCGGGGAGCTGTTTTTT. Combining the CDR3 with reference TRBV18 and TRBJ2-2 gives the whole variable domain NAGVMQNPRHLVRRRGQEARLRCSPMKGHSHVYWYRQLPEEGLKFMVYLQKENIIDESGMPKERFSAEFPKEGPSILRIQQVVRGDSAAYFCASNLYGVTGELFFGEGSRLTVL.

J is TRBJ1-3 and V is TRBV19; D gene ambiguous. With 4 bases removed from V and 2 bases from J, the gap between germline ends came to 12 bases. The CDR3 has 15 amino acids. Germline CDR1 and CDR2: LNHDA and SQIVND (reference sequence). CDR3 sequence (DNA): TGTGCCAGTAGTACCACACTCGTCCCTGGAAACACCATATATTTT. Encoded protein: CASSTTLVPGNTIYF.

The rearrangement links TRBV11-2 to TRBJ1-4, with a weak D call TRBD1 (5 bases). CDR3 length: 13 amino acids. V was pared by 0 bases and J by 8 bases, with 7 bases between. From germline, CDR1 is SGHAT and CDR2 FQNNGV. CDR3 loop: CASSLDRDEKLFF. The CDR3, as DNA: TGTGCCAGCAGCTTAGATCGGGACGAAAAACTGTTTTTT.

The chain couples TRBV19 to TRBJ1-5; no firm D call. The CDR3 loop spans 16 amino acids. Per germline, CDR1 LNHDA and CDR2 SQIVND (reference sequence). Trimming stripped 9 bases from V and 4 bases from J, with 22 bases between. The CDR3 DNA reads as TGTGCCAGCCGAAGAGGCAGCAGGTCGGGAAATCAGCCCCAGCATTTT. As protein: CASRRGSRSGNQPQHF.

The rearrangement links TRBV27 to TRBJ1-2; D unresolved. The CDR3 covers 13 residues. V was trimmed by 8 bases and J by 4 bases, leaving 14 bases between them. Germline CDR1 MNHEY, CDR2 SMNVEV (reference sequence). CDR3 sequence: CASRSRTSYGYTF. CDR3 bases: TGTGCCAGCCGTAGTAGGACCTCCTATGGCTACACCTTC.